This T cell receptor (beta chain) was identified in a study of cytomegalovirus exposure and HLA in healthy donors (dated by TCRdb to 2016 to 2017). Turning to the overall study: In an earlier analysis of 550 to 750 of the donors, 276 Gb of sequence data and approximately 120 million unique TCR beta sequences from 150 million to 200 million T cells were reported. HLA typing included class I and class II loci at four-digit resolution. To decide whether each TCR beta V gene segment behaved as functional or pseudogenic, an earlier analysis of approximately 620 of the donors relied on high-throughput TCR beta sequencing. A separate validation cohort of 100 to 150 different subjects was used in addition to the roughly 720-subject first cohort. The number of typed donors differed by locus: about 620-630 for A, B, C, DRB1 and DQB1; 522 for DQA1; 606 for DPA1; and 450 to 480 for DPB1. All discovery cohort repertoires had been generated on a single sequencing platform. Of the roughly 410 genotyped donors, approximately 81% were placed in the genetic ancestry cluster associated with self-reported Caucasian donors. Approximately 300 gigabases of sequencing data and around 87 million unique TCR sequences were included in an early release covering roughly 600 HLA-typed donors. A later analysis re-examined previously published TCR beta repertoires from about 700 donors and added high-resolution HLA genotyping to investigate patterns of TCR occurrence. The study combined high-throughput TCR immunosequencing, statistical association of individual TCRs with disease status, and machine learning to predict cytomegalovirus infection status. Donor age, sex, ethnicity and CMV serostatus were compiled alongside the repertoire data. Rather than drawing on any new phenotypic data, the later analysis identified candidate immune exposures from TCR beta sequences and the way those sequences occurred across donors. Five DR-DQ haplotypes were treated as single units for association and clustering because of strong linkage in the cohort. In a later genetic analysis, genome-wide SNP genotypes for about 55% of the 666 donors were used, and that subset was treated as a discovery cohort. Among around 400 genotyped donors of the cohort, an average of around 240,000 unique TCR beta nucleotide sequences was sequenced per donor, of which 15% to 20% were non-productive. The study profiled the T cell repertoires of hundreds of subjects by immunosequencing and related them to cytomegalovirus serostatus. The study was designed to test whether signatures of past pathogen exposure could be identified by cataloging public T cell receptors.

The CDR3 spans 15 residues, from the cysteine through the phenylalanine. CDR3 DNA is the only sequence kept; it has 45 bases, read in frame from the first base. From V the trimming removes 3 bases and from J it removes 8 bases, while the gene matches leave 7 bases of the junction unaccounted for. The germline V gene supplies CDR1 SGDLS and CDR2 YYNGEE. The cohort was made up of under 800 healthy bone marrow donors. At the time of sampling, every cohort member was nominally healthy, though immune exposures that went unrecorded were likely present. The donor tested CMV seronegative, placing the donor among the 350 to 400 seronegative members of the cohort. Every donor gave a peripheral blood sample, and the peripheral blood mononuclear cells from that sample were used for TCR beta sequencing. The Qiagen DNeasy Blood Extraction Kit was used to extract genomic DNA from the blood cell samples. Library construction relied on the immunoSEQ multiplex PCR assay. A mixture of 60 forward primers for TCR Vbeta segments and 13 reverse primers for TCR Jbeta segments was used in the multiplex PCR. The CDR3 region of rearranged TCR beta genes was amplified from genomic DNA with a multiplex PCR assay. Amplified TCR beta libraries were sequenced as 87-base-pair reads on the Illumina HiSeq System. As for the original processing: Across the roughly 600 repertoires, a later analysis counted tens of millions of unique TCR beta chains, 9.5 million to 12 million of which were shared by at least two donors. Raw reads were error-corrected and collapsed into unique sequences by a nearest-neighbor algorithm in which closely related sequences were merged to remove PCR and sequencing errors. V, D and J gene segments were assigned by aligning CDR3 sequences to IMGT reference sequences. For a sequence to be retained, a match of at least six nucleotides was required to both a V gene segment and a J gene segment. A rearrangement was called productive if the CDR3 had no stop codons and remained in frame with V and J, and every other rearrangement was called non-productive. Following IMGT convention, CDR3 was defined as the stretch from the second conserved V-encoded cysteine to the conserved J-encoded phenylalanine. Sequences without an unambiguous match to a single V gene segment were excluded from the earlier analysis of about 640 of the donors. In an earlier analysis of several hundred of the donors, V segments were called functional above 56.7% productive rearrangements and were called segregating when the between-donor standard deviation exceeded 5%. To diagnose cytomegalovirus status from the catalog of TCR beta chain sequences, a statistical classification framework was built. A later analysis assigned V and J genes by comparing TCR nucleotide sequences with IMGT/GENE-DB human TR gene sequences. A later analysis assigned CDR3 sequences and most-parsimonious VDJ recombination scenarios with the TCRdist pipeline. In a later analysis, each TCR beta chain was defined by its CDR3 amino acid sequence together with its V-gene family, and reads lacking a unique V-gene family were excluded. As a way to deal with suspected cross-contamination and a sequencing artifact, a later analysis dropped under 600 nucleotide sequences that were highly shared and had low generation probability. For each public chain, a later analysis derived a clonal expansion index from normalized ranks of inferred template counts within each repertoire. A later analysis computed generation probabilities with a VDJ recombination model fitted to out-of-frame rearrangements, and checked the results against IGoR. In a later analysis, hypergeometric tests were used to score TCR-TCR, TCR-HLA and TCR-CMV co-occurrence, with a repertoire-size bias correction applied to TCR pairs. To estimate false discovery rates, a later analysis permuted the HLA or CMV assignments 20 times. A later analysis grouped co-occurring TCRs with DBSCAN, adding TCRdist sequence similarity when clustering within HLA-allele-positive subsets. Repertoires with fewer than 30,000 or more than 120,000 public chains, plus five repertoires with anomalous nucleotide sharing, were excluded from co-occurrence clustering. TCRdb took this table from immuneACCESS and kept in-frame rearrangements with V and J called. Such tables lack part of the clones; where checked against another copy, unresolved V genes explain under half of the gap, and the rest is unexplained. The V and J calls and the clone size are those of that table, but D and trimming were determined from the DNA. The sample records about 88,000 clones, approximately 90% of which are singletons. About 2.5% of the sample is taken by the ten largest.

This clone appeared a single time. No cognate antigen has been identified for it. Nothing much larger sits one base from this clone, and base qualities are not available. The investigation overall reported the following: Linkage disequilibrium might explain the correlated functional status among segregating V segments, but an unknown experimental factor could not be excluded. Approximately 18 rarely observed V segments, including chromosome 9 orphons, were excluded from the earlier analysis of several hundred of the donors because counts were too low. While some public TCRs were present in many individuals, most TCR sequences turned up only very rarely across donors. Roughly uniform sequencing depth across donors was assumed in presence/absence analyses, although this assumption may not hold. For the cohort, immune exposure information was limited to CMV serostatus. According to a later analysis, parvovirus B19, influenza, CMV and Epstein-Barr virus appeared linked to several top co-occurrence clusters. Because the 87-base-pair reads could not distinguish some IMGT-functional V segments, including TRBV6-2 and TRBV6-3, those segments were excluded. A later analysis associated 15,000 or so TCR beta sequences with specific HLA alleles at a false discovery rate of 0.05. A further reported finding was that TCR beta sequences accurately predicted the HLA-A and HLA-B alleles for most subjects in the first cohort. Most CMV-associated TCR beta chains appeared to be HLA-restricted in a later analysis, and the HLA associations seemed to be driven largely by CMV exposure. The sequencing pipeline was judged likely to have produced a cluster of highly shared sequence variants as a technical artifact. According to a later analysis, TCR association rates differed among HLA loci, with DRB1 alleles showing the most associated TCRs and HLA-C alleles showing the fewest. Compared with equally common non-associated chains, HLA-associated TCR beta chains in a later analysis were more clonally expanded and had lower generation probabilities. In a later genetic analysis, a missense DCLRE1C variant was associated with V-gene and J-gene trimming of TCR beta chains, and the association was replicated in an independent cohort. A later genetic analysis reported fewer N-insertions in productive TCRs among donors in an Asian-associated ancestry cluster than the roughly 620-donor mean. In the study, approximately 150 TCR beta chains were listed as associated with cytomegalovirus. When HLA alleles, especially DR and DQ, strongly co-occurred, TCR associations were difficult to assign to individual alleles. Because some donors lacked HLA typing at each locus, the association tests relied only on the typed subset. Cytomegalovirus status was reported to be diagnosed by the classifier with high specificity and sensitivity in both the original and validation cohorts. The authors suggested that the approach could potentially be extended to other disease states and immunological phenotypes. In an earlier analysis of approximately 590 of the donors, most TCR beta V segments appeared in productive rearrangements about 90% or about 30% of the time, broadly matching IMGT annotations. Only TCR beta chains were sequenced in this cohort, and the absence of alpha or paired-chain data limited detectable features. In vitro tests confirmed that a few of the cytomegalovirus-associated TCR beta chains recognize cytomegalovirus antigens.

Sequencing was performed on PBMCs. The receptor was derived from a man younger than 30 in good health and CMV-seronegative. The chain is assembled from TRBV9 and TRBJ2-3, and 12 bases in between align with TRBD2. The CDR3 here reads CASSAPSGRAGTQYF. The DNA sequence is as follows: TGTGCCAGCAGCGCCCCTAGCGGGAGGGCCGGTACGCAGTATTTT. The CDR3, completed at both ends by the reference TRBV9 and TRBJ2-3 genes, gives the full variable domain DSGVTQTPKHLITATGQRVTLRCSPRSGDLSVYWYQQSLDQGLQFLIQYYNGEERAKGNILERFSAQQFPDLHSELNLSSLELGDSALYFCASSAPSGRAGTQYFGPGTRLTVL.